The rows below give T cell receptor beta chains drawn from one sample of a study of blood T cell repertoires in COVID-19. Only in-frame clones appear in the TCRdb table, and some are missing; sequencing was by immunoSEQ multiplex PCR. The table has 70,000 to 85,000 clones, roughly 90% seen once. Sequencing used peripheral blood. All receptors derive from a human donor in a cohort sampled during active COVID-19. The conserved cysteine and the conserved F or W are not part of the CDR3 here. D genes are given only for firm matches.

d_gene	j_gene	v_gene	CDR3aa
NA	NA	TRBV20-1	SATRPYEQY
TRBD2	TRBJ2-3	TRBV7-8	ASSNPGTSRTDTQY
TRBD2	TRBJ2-7	TRBV5-1	ASSFGEGPYEQY
NA	TRBJ1-4	TRBV2	ASSEAGGEEKLF
TRBD1	TRBJ2-5	TRBV11-1	ASSPRDRGQEETQY
NA	TRBJ2-1	TRBV18	ASSPPASGSYNEQF
TRBD1	TRBJ2-7	TRBV10-3	AISEGTGVIHEQY
NA	TRBJ1-5	TRBV19	ASSITQGGGQPQH
NA	TRBJ1-1	TRBV28	ASSLIRGKNTEAF
TRBD1	TRBJ1-2	TRBV27	ASSLHGTGYGYT
TRBD2	TRBJ2-7	TRBV7-2	ASSLSGRISYEQY
TRBD1	TRBJ2-5	TRBV19	ASSSPGTGLETQY
TRBD2	TRBJ2-1	TRBV28	ASNMGGLAGGGSYNEQF
TRBD2	TRBJ2-1	TRBV12-3/TRBV12-4	ASSPGGPHEQF
NA	TRBJ1-5	TRBV6-1	ASSGGPLSFSNQPQH
TRBD1	TRBJ1-5	TRBV28	ASSYRGQGQPQH
NA	TRBJ2-5	TRBV5-1	ASSRQTQYQETQY
NA	TRBJ1-5	TRBV19	ASSGDFRSNQPQH
NA	TRBJ2-3	TRBV6-5	ASSYSNEADTQY
TRBD1	TRBJ2-2	TRBV6-5	ASGIGDRAIGELF
TRBD1	TRBJ2-3	TRBV7-8	ASSLYRGQGSADTQY
NA	TRBJ1-1	TRBV29-1	SVCRQANTEAF
TRBD2	TRBJ2-2	TRBV18	ASSPPNLAGGPGELF
NA	TRBJ1-1	TRBV5-1	ASSLTRKNTEAF
NA	TRBJ2-5	TRBV7-2	ASSSRSTETQY
TRBD2	TRBJ2-7	TRBV5-5	ASSLFSGSLYEQY
TRBD1	TRBJ2-7	TRBV15	ATSRPKALARDRGYEQY
NA	TRBJ2-1	TRBV12-3/TRBV12-4	ASSLSGGDEQF
NA	TRBJ2-2	TRBV27	ASSRRGTGGAGELF
NA	TRBJ2-3	TRBV7-6	ASTPAGGSDTQY
NA	TRBJ2-5	TRBV30	ACSGGWQETQY
TRBD1	TRBJ1-2	TRBV7-8	ASSLSGQGVGGYT
NA	TRBJ2-5	TRBV6-5	ANSAGQRETQY
NA	TRBJ2-1	TRBV18	ASSPTGYNEQF
NA	TRBJ2-5	TRBV24-1	ATGQGGWETQY
NA	TRBJ2-7	TRBV25-1	ASPGGLVLYEQY
TRBD1	TRBJ2-1	TRBV7-2	ASSLVSGGIYNEQF
NA	TRBJ1-1	TRBV6-4	ASSAQANTEAF
TRBD2	TRBJ2-1	TRBV5-5	ASSLGLAPYNEQF
NA	TRBJ2-7	TRBV28	ASSPRKTGYYEQY
NA	TRBJ2-1	TRBV9	ASSIRVGEQF
TRBD1	TRBJ2-7	TRBV11-1	ASRQPGGSEQY
TRBD1	TRBJ2-7	TRBV19	ASSTAGTGEGYEQY
TRBD1	TRBJ2-5	TRBV29-1	SVEDLGTGETQY
TRBD1	TRBJ1-5	TRBV27	ASSLTGELSNQPQH
TRBD1	TRBJ1-5	TRBV6-1	ASSEGGMGNQPQH
TRBD2	TRBJ2-1	TRBV28	ASTPGGSNYNEQF
TRBD1	TRBJ1-3	TRBV5-5	ASSLTGTGNTIY
NA	TRBJ1-2	TRBV4-3	ASKPGRDGTNYGYT